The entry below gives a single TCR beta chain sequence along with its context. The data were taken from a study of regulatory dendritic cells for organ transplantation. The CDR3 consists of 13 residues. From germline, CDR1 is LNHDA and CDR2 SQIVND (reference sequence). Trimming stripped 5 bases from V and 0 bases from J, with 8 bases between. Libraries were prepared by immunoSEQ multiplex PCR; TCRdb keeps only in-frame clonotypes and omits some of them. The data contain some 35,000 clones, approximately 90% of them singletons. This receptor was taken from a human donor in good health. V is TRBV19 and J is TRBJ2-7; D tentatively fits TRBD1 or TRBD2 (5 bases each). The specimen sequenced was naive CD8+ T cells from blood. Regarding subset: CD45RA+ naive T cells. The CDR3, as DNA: TGTGCCAGTAGTGTGGGACCCTCCTACGAGCAGTACTTC. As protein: CASSVGPSYEQYF.